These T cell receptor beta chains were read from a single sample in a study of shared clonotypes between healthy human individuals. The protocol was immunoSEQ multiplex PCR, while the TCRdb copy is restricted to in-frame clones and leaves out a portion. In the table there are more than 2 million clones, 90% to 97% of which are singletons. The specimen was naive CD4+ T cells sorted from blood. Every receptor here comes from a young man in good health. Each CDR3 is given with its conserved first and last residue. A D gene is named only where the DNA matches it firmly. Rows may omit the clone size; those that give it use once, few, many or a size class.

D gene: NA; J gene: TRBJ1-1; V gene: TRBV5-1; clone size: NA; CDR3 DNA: TGCGCCAGCGGGCTCTCGGGCAGCTCGAACACTGAAGCTTTCTTT; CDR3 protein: CASGLSGSSNTEAFF
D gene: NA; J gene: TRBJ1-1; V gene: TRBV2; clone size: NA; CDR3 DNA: TGTGCCAGCAAGGGTTTGCTTCCTACCACTGAAGCTTTCTTT; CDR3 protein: CASKGLLPTTEAFF
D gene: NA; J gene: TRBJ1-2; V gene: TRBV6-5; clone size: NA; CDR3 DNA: TGTGCCAGCGGGAAGGGGAGTAACTATGGCTACACCTTC; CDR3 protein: CASGKGSNYGYTF
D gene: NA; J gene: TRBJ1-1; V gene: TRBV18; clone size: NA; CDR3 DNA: TGTGCCAGCTCACCAACAGGAAACACTGAAGCTTTCTTT; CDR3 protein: CASSPTGNTEAFF
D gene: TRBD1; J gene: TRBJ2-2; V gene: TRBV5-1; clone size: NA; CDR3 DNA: TGCGCCAGCAGCTTGGTTGCAGGGGGCGGCACCGGGGAGCTGTTTTTT; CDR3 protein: CASSLVAGGGTGELFF
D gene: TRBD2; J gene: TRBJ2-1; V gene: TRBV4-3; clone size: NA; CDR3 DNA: TGCGCCAGCAGCCAAGTCGGGCTAGCGGGAGATAATGAGCAGTTCTTC; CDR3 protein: CASSQVGLAGDNEQFF
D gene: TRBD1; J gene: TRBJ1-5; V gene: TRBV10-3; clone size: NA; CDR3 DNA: TGTGCCATCAGGGAGGGACAGTTTAGCAATCAGCCCCAGCATTTT; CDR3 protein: CAIREGQFSNQPQHF
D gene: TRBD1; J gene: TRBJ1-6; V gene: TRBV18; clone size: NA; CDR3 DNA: TGTGCCAGCTCGTCAGGACAGGTCTATAATTCACCCCTCCACTTT; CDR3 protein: CASSSGQVYNSPLHF
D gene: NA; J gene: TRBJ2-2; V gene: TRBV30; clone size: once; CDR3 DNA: TGTGCCTGGACCTCCGGGAACACCGGGGAGCTGTTTTTT; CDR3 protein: CAWTSGNTGELFF
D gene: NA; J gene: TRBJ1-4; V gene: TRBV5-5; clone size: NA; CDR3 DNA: TGTGCCAGCAGCCTGGGCGGGACGGGGAATGAAAAACTGTTTTTT; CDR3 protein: CASSLGGTGNEKLFF
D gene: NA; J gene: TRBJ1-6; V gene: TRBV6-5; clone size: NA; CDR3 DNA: TGTGCCAGCAGTTACTCCCCCGGCAGCGCGGGGGCCCTCCACTTT; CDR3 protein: CASSYSPGSAGALHF
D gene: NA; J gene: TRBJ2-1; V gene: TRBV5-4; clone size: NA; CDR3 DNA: TGTGCCAGCAGCTTGCCGGGGGACGACAATGAGCAGTTCTTC; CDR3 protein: CASSLPGDDNEQFF
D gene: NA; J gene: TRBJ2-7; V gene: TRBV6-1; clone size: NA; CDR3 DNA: TGTGCCAGCACCGATCCGACCTACGAGCAGTACTTC; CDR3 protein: CASTDPTYEQYF
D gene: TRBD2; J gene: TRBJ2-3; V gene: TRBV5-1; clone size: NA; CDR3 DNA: TGCGCCAGCAGGACCGGGACTAGCGGGGGGACGACAGATACGCAGTATTTT; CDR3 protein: CASRTGTSGGTTDTQYF
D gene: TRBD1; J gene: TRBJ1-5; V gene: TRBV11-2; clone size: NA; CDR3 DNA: TGTGCCAGCAGCTTAGAAGGGACAGGGAGGAAGGGAGATCAGCCCCAGCATTTT; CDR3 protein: CASSLEGTGRKGDQPQHF
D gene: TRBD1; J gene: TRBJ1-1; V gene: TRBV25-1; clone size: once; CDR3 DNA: TGTGCCAGCAGTTACGGGACAGGGATGGGGACTGAAGCTTTCTTT; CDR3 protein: CASSYGTGMGTEAFF
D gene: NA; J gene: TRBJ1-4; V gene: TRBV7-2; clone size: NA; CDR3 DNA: TGTGCCAGCAGCCGGGGAGTTAATGAAAAACTGTTTTTT; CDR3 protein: CASSRGVNEKLFF
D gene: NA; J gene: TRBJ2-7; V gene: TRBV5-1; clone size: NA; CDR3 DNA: TGCGCCAGCAGCTTGGGGGACAAGGCCTACGAGCAGTACTTC; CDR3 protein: CASSLGDKAYEQYF
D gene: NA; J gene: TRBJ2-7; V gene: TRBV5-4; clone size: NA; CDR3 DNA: TGTGCCAGCAGCCCTGATCGGGGAAGCTTGGGCGAGCAGTACTTC; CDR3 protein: CASSPDRGSLGEQYF
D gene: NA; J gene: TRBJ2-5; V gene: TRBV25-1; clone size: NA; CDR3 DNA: TGTGCCAGCAGTCGAGGGAGGGAGACCCAGTACTTC; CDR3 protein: CASSRGRETQYF
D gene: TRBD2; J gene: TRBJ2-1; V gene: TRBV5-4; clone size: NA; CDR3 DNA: TGTGCCAGCAGGACCGGCGGCGGGAGAGGTGTATTCAATGAGCAGTTCTTC; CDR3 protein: CASRTGGGRGVFNEQFF
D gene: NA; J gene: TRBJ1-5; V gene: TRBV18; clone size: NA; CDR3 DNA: TGTGCCAGCTCACCGCAGGGACTCAATCAGCCCCAGCATTTT; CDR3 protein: CASSPQGLNQPQHF
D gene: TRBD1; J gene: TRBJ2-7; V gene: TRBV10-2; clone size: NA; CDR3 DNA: TGCGCCAGCAGTGTGGCAGGGGGCGAGCAGTACTTC; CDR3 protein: CASSVAGGEQYF
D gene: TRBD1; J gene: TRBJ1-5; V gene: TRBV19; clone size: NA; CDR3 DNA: TGTGCCAGTAGTATAAACACCATCCGGGACAGGGGTCAGCCCCAGCATTTT; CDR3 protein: CASSINTIRDRGQPQHF
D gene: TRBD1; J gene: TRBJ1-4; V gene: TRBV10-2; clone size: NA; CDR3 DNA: TGCGCCAGCAGTGCTCCGGGACAGGGGGACGAAAAACTGTTTTTT; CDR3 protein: CASSAPGQGDEKLFF
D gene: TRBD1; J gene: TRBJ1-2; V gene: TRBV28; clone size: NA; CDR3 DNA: TGTGCCAGCAGTGCTTCCGGGACAGGGGAGGGAGGCTACACCTTC; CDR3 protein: CASSASGTGEGGYTF
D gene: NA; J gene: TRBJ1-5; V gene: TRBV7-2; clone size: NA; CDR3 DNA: TGTGCCAGCAGCTTTGACGGCCTAGGGCCCCAGCATTTT; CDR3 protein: CASSFDGLGPQHF
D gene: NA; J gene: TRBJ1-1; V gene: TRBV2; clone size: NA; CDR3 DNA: TGTGCCAGCGTGAACACTGAAGCTTTCTTT; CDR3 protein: CASVNTEAFF
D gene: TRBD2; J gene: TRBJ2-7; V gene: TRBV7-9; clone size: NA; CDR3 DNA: TGTGCCAGCAGTCGATCCGGTACTAGCGGTACCCTAGGGCAGTACTTC; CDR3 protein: CASSRSGTSGTLGQYF
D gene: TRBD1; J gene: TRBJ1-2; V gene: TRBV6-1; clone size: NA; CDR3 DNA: TGTGCCAGCAGTGAACCGACAGGGGGCCGTGGCTACACCTTC; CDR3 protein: CASSEPTGGRGYTF
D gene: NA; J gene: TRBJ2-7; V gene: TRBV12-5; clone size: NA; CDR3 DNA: TGTGCTAGTGGCACCTACGAGCAGTACTTC; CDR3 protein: CASGTYEQYF
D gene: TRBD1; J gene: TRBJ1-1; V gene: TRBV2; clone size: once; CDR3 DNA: TGTGCCAGCAGGAGGGACAGTGAAGCTTTCTTT; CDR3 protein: CASRRDSEAFF
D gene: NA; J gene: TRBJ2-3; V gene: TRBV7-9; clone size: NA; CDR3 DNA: TGTGCCAGCAGCTCTGGGGAAGGGAGATCTACCACAGATACGCAGTATTTT; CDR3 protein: CASSSGEGRSTTDTQYF
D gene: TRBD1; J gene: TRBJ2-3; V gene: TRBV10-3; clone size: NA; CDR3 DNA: TGTGCCATCAGTGACCGGGACAGGGATAGCACAGATACGCAGTATTTT; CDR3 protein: CAISDRDRDSTDTQYF
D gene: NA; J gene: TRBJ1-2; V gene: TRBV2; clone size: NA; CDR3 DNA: TGTGCCAGCAGGGAGTCTGGGTCCTATGGCTACACCTTC; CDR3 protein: CASRESGSYGYTF
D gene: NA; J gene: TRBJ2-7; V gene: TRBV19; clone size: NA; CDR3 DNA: TGTGCCAGTAGTATCTACAGTGGCTACGAGCAGTACTTC; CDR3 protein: CASSIYSGYEQYF
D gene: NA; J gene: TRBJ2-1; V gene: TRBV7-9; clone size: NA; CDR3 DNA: TGTGCCAGCAGCTTAAGCGGATCCTACAATGAGCAGTTCTTC; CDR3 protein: CASSLSGSYNEQFF
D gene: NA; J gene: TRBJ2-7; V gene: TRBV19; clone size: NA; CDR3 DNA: TGTGCCAGTAGTTCCAGGGACGGAACCTTTTACGAGCAGTACTTC; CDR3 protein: CASSSRDGTFYEQYF
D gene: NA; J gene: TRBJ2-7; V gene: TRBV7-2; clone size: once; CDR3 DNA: TGTGCCAGCAGCTTATGGGCTTACGAGCAGTACTTC; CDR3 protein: CASSLWAYEQYF
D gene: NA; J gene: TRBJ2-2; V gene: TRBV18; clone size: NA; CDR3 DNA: TGTGCCAGCTCACCGTGGACAGATCTTTCGAACACCGGGGAGCTGTTTTTT; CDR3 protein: CASSPWTDLSNTGELFF
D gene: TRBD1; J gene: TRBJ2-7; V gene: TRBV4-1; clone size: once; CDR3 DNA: TGCGCCAGCAGCCGAACCGGGACAGACTCCTACGAGCAGTACTTC; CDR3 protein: CASSRTGTDSYEQYF
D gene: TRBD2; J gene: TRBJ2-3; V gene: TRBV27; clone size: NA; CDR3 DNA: TGTGCCAGCAGTTTGGAAGGAGCGGGAGTAGATACGCAGTATTTT; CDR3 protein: CASSLEGAGVDTQYF
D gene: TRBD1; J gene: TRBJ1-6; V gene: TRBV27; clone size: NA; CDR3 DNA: TGTGCCAGCAGCCCGACAGGGTCCTATAATTCACCCCTCCACTTT; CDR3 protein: CASSPTGSYNSPLHF
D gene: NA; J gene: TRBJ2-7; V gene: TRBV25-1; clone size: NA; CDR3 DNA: TGTGCCAGCAGTGAGGCGGGACAGTACTACGAGCAGTACTTC; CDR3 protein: CASSEAGQYYEQYF
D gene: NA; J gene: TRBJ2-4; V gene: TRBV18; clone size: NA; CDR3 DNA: TGTGCCAGCTCAGAGCTAGCCAAAAACATTCAGTACTTC; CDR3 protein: CASSELAKNIQYF
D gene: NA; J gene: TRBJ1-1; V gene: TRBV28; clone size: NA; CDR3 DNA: TGTGCCAGCACCGAGAACACTGAAGCTTTCTTT; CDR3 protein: CASTENTEAFF
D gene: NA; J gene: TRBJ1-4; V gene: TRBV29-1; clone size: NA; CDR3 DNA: TGCAGCGTAGGGACATCTACAACTAATGAAAAACTGTTTTTT; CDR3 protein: CSVGTSTTNEKLFF
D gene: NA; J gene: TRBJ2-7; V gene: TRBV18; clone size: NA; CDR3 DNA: TGTGCCAGCTCAGGGGGGAGCCACGAGCAGTACTTC; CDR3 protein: CASSGGSHEQYF
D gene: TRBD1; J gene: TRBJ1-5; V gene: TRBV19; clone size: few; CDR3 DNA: TGTGCCAGTAGTAGCGACAGGGGTGGAATCAATCAGCCCCAGCATTTT; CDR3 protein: CASSSDRGGINQPQHF
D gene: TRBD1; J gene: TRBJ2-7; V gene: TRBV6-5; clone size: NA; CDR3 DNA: TGTGCCAGCAGTTACGGGACAGTGCCCAAGTCCTACGAGCAGTACTTC; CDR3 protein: CASSYGTVPKSYEQYF
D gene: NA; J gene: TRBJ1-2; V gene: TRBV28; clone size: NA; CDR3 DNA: TGTGCCAGCAGTTCTTCCATAAACTATGGCTACACCTTC; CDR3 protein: CASSSSINYGYTF
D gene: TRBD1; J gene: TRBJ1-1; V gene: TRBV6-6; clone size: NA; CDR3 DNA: TGTGCCAGCAGTTACTCGGCAGGGGGCACTGAAGCTTTCTTT; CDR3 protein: CASSYSAGGTEAFF
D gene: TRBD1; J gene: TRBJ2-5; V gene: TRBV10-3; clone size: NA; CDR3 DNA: TGTGCCACCACGACAGGGACGGGGGAGACCCAGTACTTC; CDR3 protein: CATTTGTGETQYF